Below, one T cell receptor beta chain is given with its context. The antigen it recognizes is unknown. Nothing much larger sits one base from this clone, and base qualities are not available. The sample belongs to a study of blood T cell repertoires in COVID-19 (dated by TCRdb to 2019 to 2021). A note on the overall study: Samples covering the acute and convalescent phases of COVID-19 were provided by collaborators in the United States, Italy and Spain. Deeply sampled blood TCRbeta repertoires from subjects exposed to, actively infected with, or recovered from COVID-19 were included in the dataset. The material from the prospective study consisted of cDNA or gDNA derived from T cells, B-cell-depleted T cells, or PBMCs. The samples were drawn from the first 160 participants of the ongoing ImmuneRACE study and from some 1,300 subjects provided by 6 global collaborators. A de-identified subject ID, COVID-19 status, age in years and sex were almost always included in the sample metadata. The repertoires were released in a freely available public database intended as a resource for research on the immune response to SARS-CoV-2. Where available, HLA class I and class II types were taken from metadata supplied by the sample provider and were not determined by assay-based typing. The paper's findings and limits, for the study overall: How much clinical and demographic metadata was included differed by source and by participant, and the metadata was provided uncurated.

TCRbeta CDR3 regions were amplified from genomic DNA using the immunoSEQ Assay, a bias-controlled multiplex PCR. The paper's data handling went like this. Nucleated cell counts per sample were estimated from amplification of reference gene primers within the assay. To quantify the absolute abundance of each unique TCRbeta CDR3 rearrangement, sequence reads were collapsed and filtered. For each sample, productive Simpson clonality was calculated as the square root of Simpson's diversity index across productive rearrangements. Imported from immuneACCESS, the table was reduced by TCRdb to in-frame sequences with V and J called. These copies leave out some clones; in studies compared against another copy, an unresolved V gene accounts for under half, and the cause of the remainder is not known. V and J calls and clone size follow that table, whereas D and trimming were derived from the DNA. A total of 80,000 to 100,000 clones appear in this sample, approximately 86% of them only once. Around 19% of the sample lies in the top ten.

Each collaborating institution followed its own protocols to collect whole blood in K2EDTA tubes. For TCRbeta analysis, collaborator samples were shipped as frozen whole blood, as isolated PBMCs, or as DNA extracted from either sample type. Reading from cysteine to phenylalanine, the CDR3 counts 11 amino acids. Left in the record is the CDR3 DNA by itself, 33 bases read in frame from the first base. Trimming accounts for 7 bases at V and 11 bases at J, while the number of junction bases matched to no gene is 7. The germline V gene specifies MNHEY as CDR1 and SVGAGI as CDR2. This chain is built from TRBV6-5 and TRBJ1-1, with 7 bases matching TRBD1. The sequence was collected from a woman aged 80 or over with acute or convalescent COVID-19. Input material: peripheral blood. The sequenced DNA is TGTGCCAGCACTACAGGGGTCGGCGCTTTCTTT. It codes for CASTTGVGAFF.